These 6 T cell receptor beta chains originate from one sample sequenced in a study of T cells in Graves' hyperthyroidism and ophthalmopathy. Amplified regions were TCR beta CDR3 sequences from RNA transcripts. TCR CDR3 regions were first amplified by RT-PCR with HTBI primers. One entry per CDR3 protein, called by TCRdb with MiXCR from the multiplex PCR reads. The sample shows just under 750,000 distinct CDR3 sequences, 35% of them seen only once. Sequencing used blood. All receptors derive from a woman between 40 and 55 years old with Graves' hyperthyroidism.

For this clonotype: Since a much larger clone is just one base distant, this may be a read error. The gene calls are TRBV2 and TRBJ1-5; maybe TRBD1 (6 bases). Germline V gives CDR1 SNHLY, CDR2 FYNNEI. The CDR3 length is 16 residues. V lost 6 bases and J lost 11, with 26 bases in between. The CDR3 protein is CASSGPRRGAEWAQHF. The CDR3 nucleotides read TGTGCCAGCAGCGGGCCTAGAAGGGGGGCCGAATGGGCCCAGCATTTT.

As regards this clonotype: One base away lies a much larger clone, so this may be a sequencing read error. V gene TRBV25-1 combines with J gene TRBJ2-2; 8 bases agree with TRBD1. Germline lookup yields CDR1 MGHDK and CDR2 SYGVNS. Trimming at V came to 2 bases and at J to 1 base, leaving 3 bases not matched to a gene. This CDR3 contains 16 residues. The CDR3, as DNA: TGTGCCAGCAGTGAAGTGGGGACAGGGAACACCGGGGAGCTGTTTTTT. Its translation: CASSEVGTGNTGELFF.

The chain carries TRBV29-1 and TRBJ2-5; D perhaps matches TRBD2 (5 bases). Trimming removed 3 bases from V and 1 base from J, with 21 bases in between. CDR3 length equals 17 residues. Germline loops: CDR1 SQVTM, CDR2 ANQGSEA. CDR3 sequence: CSVDDGVQDRLQETQYF. The CDR3 DNA follows: TGCAGCGTTGACGACGGGGTACAAGACCGGCTCCAAGAGACCCAGTACTTC.

The rearrangement links TRBV7-8 to TRBJ2-5, with TRBD2 as a possible D gene (7 bases). The tail of the sequence fits TRBJ2-1 better, so the J call may be wrong. The CDR3 is 15 amino acids. The germline gives CDR1 SGHVS, CDR2 FQNEAQ. CDR3 residues: CASSAYREGWNEQFF. CDR3 nucleotides: TGTGCCAGCAGCGCCTACAGGGAGGGTTGGAATGAGCAGTTCTTC.

Many counts were recorded for this clonotype. The rearrangement joins TRBV29-1 to TRBJ1-4, with D hard to call. CDR3 length: 14 amino acids. With 6 bases removed from V and 8 bases from J, the gap between germline ends came to 19 bases. CDR1 and CDR2 (germline): SQVTM, ANQGSEA. CDR3 nucleotides: TGCAGCGTAATAGCCTTTGGTCGCGGGGAAAAACTGTTTTTT. Protein: CSVIAFGRGEKLFF. Filled out from reference TRBV29-1 and TRBJ1-4, the complete variable domain reads SAVISQKPSRDICQRGTSLTIQCQVDSQVTMMFWYRQQPGQSLTLIATANQGSEATYESGFVIDKFPISRPNLTFSTLTVSNMSPEDSSIYLCSVIAFGRGEKLFFGSGTQLSVL.

The rearrangement links TRBV4-3 to TRBJ2-5, with 9 bases identical to TRBD2. Germline V gene sequence: CDR1 LGHNA, CDR2 YSLEER. The CDR3 totals 18 residues. The V segment lost 3 bases and the J segment 3 bases; nucleotides outside the gene matches: 14. DNA for the CDR3: TGCGCCAGCAGCCAGGGGACTAGCTTTCGCCTAAAAAAAGAGACCCAGTACTTC. Its protein is CASSQGTSFRLKKETQYF.